One sample yielded the 32 T cell receptor beta chains listed below, sequenced in a study of blood T cell repertoires in COVID-19. The assay was immunoSEQ multiplex PCR, and TCRdb's table has in-frame clones only and misses some. The sample has about 120,000 clones; roughly 84% are singletons. The material sequenced was PBMCs or T cells enriched from blood (not recorded which). The receptors shown here come from a woman in her twenties or thirties who had recovered from COVID-19.

This chain uses TRBV29-1 with TRBJ2-3, with 7 bases fitting TRBD2. J lost 1 base, V lost 3 bases, and 13 bases had no gene match. Per germline, CDR1 SQVTM and CDR2 ANQGSEA. The CDR3 spans 17 residues. The DNA for the CDR3 is TGCAGCGTTGAGCCCGTGGGAGGCCGGGGGGGCACAGATACGCAGTATTTT. This encodes CSVEPVGGRGGTDTQYF.

V and J are TRBV18 and TRBJ2-1; D perhaps matches TRBD2 (5 bases). The V gene lost 2 bases and the J gene lost 8 bases, with 16 bases spanning the gap. This CDR3 is 15 amino acids long. The V gene's germline CDR1 is KGHSH and CDR2 LQKENI. The CDR3 DNA reads TGTGCCAGCTCACCAAGGATTGAGGAGGTCGATGAGCAGTTCTTC. This codes for CASSPRIEEVDEQFF.

This clone is a singleton in its sample. CDR3 in amino acids: CASSSSRGHTEAFF. DNA of the CDR3: TGTGCCAGCAGCTCTAGTAGGGGGCACACTGAAGCTTTCTTT. The chain has TRBV7-9 and TRBJ1-1, with 7 bases that match TRBD1. CDR3 size: 14 residues. V dropped 4 bases and J dropped 3; count of bases not matched to a gene: 5. Germline V gene lookup returns CDR1 SEHNR and CDR2 FQNEAQ (reference sequence).

The gene calls are TRBV20-1 and TRBJ2-7, with a tentative D call TRBD1 (5 bases). The germline gives CDR1 DFQATT, CDR2 SNEGSKA (reference sequence). Trimming cost V 3 bases and J 0 bases, with 9 bases left between them. There are 13 residues in the CDR3. The DNA for the CDR3 is TGCAGTGCTAGTGGGGCCGGCTCCTACGAGCAGTACTTC. As protein: CSASGAGSYEQYF.

This chain joins TRBV7-9 and TRBJ1-1, with D perhaps TRBD1 (6 bases). The ends were cut back, 4 bases at V and 1 base at J, with 13 bases in the middle. CDR1 is SEHNR, CDR2 FQNEAQ, per germline (reference sequence). The CDR3 has 15 residues. CDR3 loop: CASSSGHIENTEAFF. DNA for the CDR3: TGTGCCAGCAGCTCGGGACATATCGAGAACACTGAAGCTTTCTTT.

There are a few counts of this clone. This rearrangement joins TRBV7-9 to TRBJ1-2, with a weak D call TRBD1 (6 bases). Germline V lookup: CDR1 SEHNR, CDR2 FQNEAQ (reference sequence). V dropped 4 bases and J dropped 5 bases, with 11 bases sitting between them. The CDR3 covers 13 residues. The CDR3 sequence is CASSSRGWYGYTF. Here the CDR3 DNA reads TGTGCCAGCAGCTCCAGGGGTTGGTATGGCTACACCTTC.

The rearrangement uses TRBV28 and TRBJ1-5; weak D call: TRBD1 (6 bases). Trimming cost V 7 bases and J 7 bases, with 23 bases left between them. This CDR3 spans 16 amino acids. The germline V gene has CDR1 MDHEN and CDR2 SYDVKM. CDR3 bases: TGTGCCAGCACCACTCCAGGGAGGGGGGACGGACAGCCCCAGCATTTT. This translates into CASTTPGRGDGQPQHF.

The chain combines TRBV7-9 with TRBJ2-7; 10 nucleotides agree with TRBD1. The ends lost 6 bases at V and 2 bases at J; junction bases unmatched: 4. The CDR3 covers 14 residues. Germline CDR1 and CDR2: SEHNR and FQNEAQ (reference sequence). The CDR3 nucleotides are TGTGCCAGCAGGCCGGGACAGGGGACCTACGAGCAGTACTTC. Its translation: CASRPGQGTYEQYF.

The chain employs TRBV27 and TRBJ1-6; D not certain. The CDR3 length is 13 residues. In germline, CDR1 is MNHEY, CDR2 SMNVEV (reference sequence). V was clipped by 8 bases and J by 10 bases, with 15 bases between them. CDR3 protein: CASRSHTVSPLHF. In nucleotides, the CDR3 is TGTGCCAGCCGCTCACACACCGTCTCACCCCTCCACTTT.

This sequence joins TRBV2 and TRBJ2-3; 11 bases map to TRBD2. Looked up from germline, CDR1 is SNHLY and CDR2 is FYNNEI. The trim removed 8 bases at V and 3 bases at J, leaving 10 bases unmatched. There are 16 residues in the CDR3. The CDR3 DNA sequence: TGTGCCAGCCCTATCCCCCTAGCGGGAGGAACAGATACGCAGTATTTT. It encodes CASPIPLAGGTDTQYF.

This chain joins TRBV4-1 and TRBJ2-1; 12 positions agree with TRBD1. The germline V gene encodes CDR1 MGHRA and CDR2 YSYEKL. The V segment lost 1 base and the J segment 5 bases; nucleotides outside the gene matches: 6. This CDR3 spans 17 amino acids. This CDR3 reads CASSQGGTGGVHNEQFF. In DNA, the CDR3 is TGCGCCAGCAGCCAAGGGGGGACAGGGGGCGTACACAATGAGCAGTTCTTC.

This clone has only one observation. The rearrangement joins TRBV11-1 to TRBJ1-1; the D gene is possibly TRBD1 (6 bases). Between the trimmed V and J ends, which lost 7 bases and 1 base, there was a span of 16 bases. This CDR3 contains 15 residues. Germline loops: CDR1 SGHAT, CDR2 FQDESV (reference sequence). As DNA, the CDR3 is TGTGCCAGCATCGACAGCCCGACAGGGAACACTGAAGCTTTCTTT. Translation: CASIDSPTGNTEAFF.

The rearrangement uses TRBV4-2 and TRBJ2-7, with 7 bases aligning to TRBD2. Germline V gene lookup returns CDR1 LGHNA and CDR2 YNFKEQ. With V trimmed by 0 bases and J by 3 bases, 5 bases remained unmatched. The CDR3 length is 15 residues. CDR3 in amino acids: CASSQEVAGFYEQYF. CDR3 sequence (DNA): TGTGCCAGCAGCCAAGAAGTAGCGGGCTTCTACGAGCAGTACTTC.

V gene TRBV6-2 or TRBV6-3 combines with J gene TRBJ2-7; 10 bases map to TRBD2. V shed 2 bases, J shed 4 bases, and the junction held 5 bases outside the gene matches. CDR1 is MNHEY, CDR2 SVGEGT, per germline. This CDR3 has 15 residues. As DNA, the CDR3 is TGTGCCAGCAGTTACGGTACTAGCGGGATTTACGAGCAGTACTTC. Translated, it gives CASSYGTSGIYEQYF.

Only a few counts were recorded for this clone. V usage is TRBV28 and J usage is TRBJ2-7; 7 bases map to TRBD1. The V and J ends lost 1 base and 9 bases, in that order; junction bases with no gene match: 9. There are 14 residues in the CDR3. Germline V gene sequence: CDR1 MDHEN, CDR2 SYDVKM. Written as DNA, the CDR3 is TGTGCCAGCAGTTTATCCCACAGGGGTGAGCGGCAGTACTTC. Its translation: CASSLSHRGERQYF.

The J gene is TRBJ2-3, the V gene TRBV5-1; D is possibly TRBD2 (6 bases). This CDR3 spans 14 amino acids. The V end was cut by 0 bases, the J end by 6 bases, with 11 bases between. The germline V gene has CDR1 SGHRS and CDR2 YFSETQ. CDR3 sequence (DNA): TGCGCCAGCAGCTTGGAACGGGAGTCCGATACGCAGTATTTT. Translation gives CASSLERESDTQYF. Full variable domain (outside the CDR3, taken from reference TRBV5-1 and TRBJ2-3): KAGVTQTPRYLIKTRGQQVTLSCSPISGHRSVSWYQQTPGQGLQFLFEYFSETQRNKGNFPGRFSGRQFSNSRSEMNVSTLELGDSALYLCASSLERESDTQYFGPGTRLTVL.

This clone was seen only a few times. This rearrangement joins TRBV12-3 or TRBV12-4 to TRBJ1-2; weak D call: TRBD1 (5 bases). The CDR3 extends over 13 amino acids. Trimming removed 7 bases at V and 7 bases at J, with 16 bases between. In nucleotides, the CDR3 is TGTGCCAGCACACTCAGGGTACAAGGTGGCTACACCTTC. This sequence encodes CASTLRVQGGYTF.

V is TRBV19 and J is TRBJ2-5; 11 positions agree with TRBD2. This CDR3 contains 15 residues. Losses at the gene ends were 6 bases for V and 5 bases for J; bases not matched to a gene: 8. Per germline, CDR1 LNHDA and CDR2 SQIVND (reference sequence). CDR3 residues: CASSLTSGKRETQYF. In nucleotides, the CDR3 is TGTGCCAGTAGCCTGACTAGCGGGAAACGGGAGACCCAGTACTTC.

This chain uses TRBV9 with TRBJ1-3; D not resolved. Looked up from germline, CDR1 is SGDLS and CDR2 is YYNGEE. The CDR3 contains 14 residues. Trimming removed 4 bases from V and 3 bases from J, with 11 bases in between. This CDR3 reads CASSLRQRGNTIYF. CDR3 sequence (DNA): TGTGCCAGCAGCCTCCGGCAGCGTGGAAACACCATATATTTT.

The rearrangement joins TRBV15 to TRBJ1-2; D might be TRBD1 (5 bases). This CDR3 region has 14 residues. CDR1 is LNHNV, CDR2 YYDKDF, per germline (reference sequence). V was trimmed by 0 bases and J by 12 bases, leaving 17 bases between them. In DNA form, the CDR3 reads TGTGCCACCAGCAGAGATGGGGCAAGCTTACTGCACACCTTC. Translated, it gives CATSRDGASLLHTF.

The chain carries TRBV10-3 and TRBJ2-7, with 13 bases matching TRBD2. The CDR3 sequence is 16 residues long. Germline assignment: CDR1 ENHRY and CDR2 SYGVKD. The J segment lost 2 bases and the V segment lost 6 bases, leaving 7 bases of the junction unmatched. Here the CDR3 reads CAISGLAGESPYEQYF. The DNA for the CDR3 is TGTGCCATCAGCGGACTAGCGGGAGAGAGCCCCTACGAGCAGTACTTC.

The gene calls are TRBV15 and TRBJ2-7; D is unclear. Trimming cost V 1 base and J 0 bases, with 7 bases left between them. The CDR3 is made up of 14 amino acids. Germline CDR1 and CDR2: LNHNV and YYDKDF (reference sequence). As DNA, the CDR3 is TGTGCCACCAGCAGAGGACTTAACTCCTACGAGCAGTACTTC. Translation gives CATSRGLNSYEQYF.

CDR3 coding DNA: TGCGCCAGCAGCCCAAACCCCGGGACTAGCGGATTTAACAATGAGCAGTTCTTC. Translating it yields CASSPNPGTSGFNNEQFF. The chain recombines TRBV4-1 with TRBJ2-1; TRBD2 matches at 11 bases. CDR1 and CDR2 from the germline V gene are MGHRA and YSYEKL. The junction had 13 bases not matched to a gene; V was cut back by 4 bases and J by 5 bases. This CDR3 is built from 18 residues.

The chain uses TRBV9 and TRBJ2-1; 12 nucleotides agree with TRBD2. The trim removed 3 bases at V and 1 base at J, leaving 11 bases unmatched. The CDR3 is 19 amino acids. Germline loops: CDR1 SGDLS, CDR2 YYNGEE. This chain's CDR3 is CASSDQLAGGPGSYNEQFF. DNA for the CDR3: TGTGCCAGCAGCGATCAGCTAGCGGGAGGGCCGGGTTCCTACAATGAGCAGTTCTTC.

The V and J genes are TRBV10-1 and TRBJ1-3; a possible D gene is TRBD1 (5 bases). Germline lookup yields CDR1 WNHNN and CDR2 SYGVQD (reference sequence). There are 15 residues in the CDR3. V was cut by 6 bases and J by 0 bases, with 12 bases left in between. Here the CDR3 reads CASRAGTHSGNTIYF. The CDR3 nucleotides are TGCGCCAGCAGGGCCGGGACTCACTCTGGAAACACCATATATTTT.

This chain uses TRBV7-2 with TRBJ1-3; 9 positions agree with TRBD1. The V gene end was trimmed by 1 base and the J gene end by 4 bases; junction bases not matched to a gene: 2. The germline gives CDR1 SGHTA, CDR2 FQGNSA. This CDR3 region has 15 residues. The CDR3 bases are TGTGCCAGCAGCTTAGGCGGGACAGGGGGAAACACCATATATTTT. It specifies CASSLGGTGGNTIYF.

The J gene is TRBJ1-1, the V gene TRBV7-2; weak D call: TRBD1 (5 bases). This CDR3 has 13 amino acids. Per germline, CDR1 SGHTA and CDR2 FQGNSA. V gave up 2 bases and J gave up 4 bases, with 8 bases separating them. CDR3 bases: TGTGCCAGCAGCTTAAGGGGAGGCACTGAAGCTTTCTTT. Translating gives CASSLRGGTEAFF.

The chain uses TRBV28 and TRBJ2-3, with 14 bases fitting TRBD2. The CDR3 length is 15 residues. Losses at the gene ends were 6 bases for V and 8 bases for J; bases not matched to a gene: 7. Germline CDR1 reads MDHEN; CDR2 reads SYDVKM. As DNA, the CDR3 is TGTGCCAGCAGGACTAGCGGGAGGGCCGGGGGTACGCAGTATTTT. This codes for CASRTSGRAGGTQYF.

DNA for the CDR3: TGCGCCAGCAGCCGGGAGACCGGGACAGGGAATACTGAAGCTTTCTTT. Amino acid sequence: CASSRETGTGNTEAFF. J is TRBJ1-1 and V is TRBV5-1, with 9 nucleotides matching TRBD1. CDR1 is SGHRS and CDR2 is YFSETQ in the germline V gene. V shed 4 bases, J shed 5 bases, and the junction held 12 bases outside the gene matches. CDR3 length: 16 residues.

The chain is built from TRBV7-3 and TRBJ2-2; D gene uncertain. V was trimmed by 8 bases and J by 0 bases, leaving 13 bases between them. The germline V gene encodes CDR1 SGHTA and CDR2 FQGTGA. The CDR3 consists of 15 residues. DNA for the CDR3: TGTGCCAGCTCTCGTGGTAGATCGAACACCGGGGAGCTGTTTTTT. Its translation is CASSRGRSNTGELFF.

The chain recombines TRBV10-2 with TRBJ2-1, with D possibly matching TRBD2 (6 bases). This CDR3 has 13 amino acids. Trimming pared 1 base from V and 9 bases from J, leaving 10 bases between. Germline CDR1 and CDR2: WSHSY and SAAADI. The CDR3 DNA sequence: TGCGCCAGCAGTGAGTTGGAGGGCGGTGAGCAGTTCTTC. Residues: CASSELEGGEQFF.

The chain joins TRBV19 to TRBJ1-1; 7 nucleotides match TRBD1. There are 11 residues in the CDR3. CDR1 is LNHDA, CDR2 SQIVND, per germline (reference sequence). V dropped 10 bases and J dropped 10; count of bases not matched to a gene: 9. The CDR3 sequence is CATRDRSRAFF. CDR3 DNA: TGTGCCACCCGGGACAGATCAAGAGCTTTCTTT. The entire variable domain, with the rest obtained from reference TRBV19 and TRBJ1-1, is as follows: DGGITQSPKYLFRKEGQNVTLSCEQNLNHDAMYWYRQDPGQGLRLIYYSQIVNDFQKGDIAEGYSVSREKKESFPLTVTSAQKNPTAFYLCATRDRSRAFFGQGTRLTVV.